One T cell receptor (beta chain) is described in this entry. Its antigen is currently unknown. The sample originates from a study of cytomegalovirus exposure and HLA in healthy donors. Whole-study results and caveats: In a later analysis, HLA-associated TCR beta chains were more clonally expanded than equally common others.

The PCR made use of 60 Vbeta and 13 Jbeta primers. Assay used: immunoSEQ multiplex PCR; TCRdb lists only in-frame clones, some missing. In the table there are 100,000 to 130,000 clones, over 75% of which are singletons. Sequencing was done on a sample of PBMCs. This clonotype originated in a male donor in good health and CMV-seronegative.

CDR3 in amino acids: CASSGGGAETQYF. For the CDR3, the DNA is TGTGCCAGCAGCGGGGGGGGCGCAGAGACCCAGTACTTC. The J gene is TRBJ2-5, the V gene TRBV7-3; D is possibly TRBD2 (7 bases). Germline CDR1 reads SGHTA; CDR2 reads FQGTGA. The CDR3 consists of 13 residues. V was pared by 5 bases and J by 4 bases, with 11 bases between.